The rows below give T cell receptor beta chains drawn from one sample of a study of cytomegalovirus exposure and HLA in healthy donors. The repertoire was sequenced with immunoSEQ multiplex PCR; TCRdb's copy has only in-frame clones and lacks some. The sample comprises about 140,000 clones, 61% of which are singletons, and around 1.9% rests with the top ten. Sequenced input: PBMCs. These receptors came from a male donor in good health and CMV-seronegative. CDR3s include the opening cysteine and the closing phenylalanine or tryptophan.

J	V	CDR3
TRBJ2-7	TRBV18	CASSLDRGTYEQYF
TRBJ1-1	TRBV6-5	CASSYRGFSKSGAFF
TRBJ2-4	TRBV6-5	CASSYSGVQGNIQYF
TRBJ2-7	TRBV9	CASSVGTVASYEQYF
TRBJ2-7	TRBV18	CASSPTNPGQGYSYEQYF
TRBJ1-2	TRBV27	CASGRAGDGYTF
TRBJ2-7	TRBV4-1	CASSQDPQVSYEQYF
TRBJ2-7	TRBV7-3	CASSLGAGGHEQYF
TRBJ1-1	TRBV30	CAWIRHTEAFF
TRBJ1-6	TRBV19	CASSIAHSSSYNSPLHF
.	TRBV19	CASSPGQEYEQYF
TRBJ1-1	TRBV5-1	CASSLDRNTEAFF
TRBJ1-6	TRBV28	CASSLASGGQGSSPLHF
TRBJ1-5	TRBV19	CASSLGQGDDQPQHF
TRBJ2-2	TRBV28	CASGYRGKTGELFF
TRBJ2-2	TRBV5-4	CASSLTSGELLF
TRBJ2-1	TRBV4-1	CASSHDGGENEQFF
TRBJ1-5	TRBV2	CASSETQTSNQPQHF
TRBJ1-6	TRBV28	CASTPLASPDSPLHF
TRBJ1-2	TRBV5-1	CASSLAGAQSNYGYTF
TRBJ2-1	TRBV7-3	CASSFSGYGNEQFF
TRBJ1-6	TRBV27	CASSLRYSLNSPLHF
TRBJ1-2	TRBV5-8	CASSLTRGWKANYGYTF
TRBJ1-2	TRBV5-6	CASSFSSEGGYTF
TRBJ2-5	TRBV29-1	CSGKDSTIQETQYF
TRBJ2-7	TRBV7-9	CASSLPPDRAYEQYF
TRBJ1-1	TRBV7-8	CASSLVRQGTEAFF
TRBJ1-1	TRBV5-4	CASSSVGTGNTEAFF
TRBJ2-3	TRBV4-3	CASSQGTITGGTDTQYF
TRBJ2-5	TRBV7-9	CASSLVGAVTETQYF
TRBJ2-7	TRBV6-6	CASSYWTGGSYEQYF
TRBJ1-1	TRBV18	CASSPEDRAVLVTEAFF
TRBJ1-2	TRBV11-2	CASSLGGWGQSYGYTF
TRBJ2-7	TRBV5-6	CASSVTGDLSYEQYF
TRBJ2-2	TRBV5-6	CASSRGGQGGNTGELFF
TRBJ2-3	TRBV9	CASSVRGTSRDTQYF
TRBJ1-4	TRBV28	CASSLREGKELFF
TRBJ2-6	TRBV27	CASSFTGSGANVLTF
TRBJ2-3	TRBV9	CASSGGLGVDTQYF
TRBJ2-1	TRBV2	CASSVETGDNEQFF
TRBJ2-5	TRBV7-7	CASSLARDETQYF
TRBJ2-2	TRBV13	CASSPQAAGELFF
TRBJ1-1	TRBV2	CASRARWSMNTEAFF
TRBJ1-1	TRBV2	CASSKREQGIEAFF
TRBJ2-7	TRBV5-1	CASSLAASYEQYF
TRBJ2-7	TRBV28	CASRLSFGAVTYEQYF
TRBJ2-7	TRBV29-1	CSVVHRATGYEQYF
TRBJ1-1	TRBV7-2	CASSFQGKGTEAFF
TRBJ2-3	TRBV18	CASSPALRQGGTDTQYF